This T cell receptor beta chain was sequenced during a study of cytomegalovirus exposure and HLA in healthy donors. Turning to the study itself: There were 70 million to 95 million unique TCRs (from HLA-typed donors) in an early data release.

Study-wide findings and caveats: Earlier analysis looked at TCR beta V segments, and most were productive about 87% or about 30% of the time. Later on, an analysis showed TCR association rates differing by HLA locus, with DRB1 the most and HLA-C the fewest.

Trimming cost V 8 bases and J 4 bases; bases outside gene matches: 5. CDR1 is GTSNPN and CDR2 is SVGIG in the germline V gene (reference sequence). This CDR3 contains 15 residues. This clone was counted only a few times. Its antigen is unidentified. Donors had nominal health at sampling but likely had unrecorded immune exposures. With 60 Vbeta and 13 Jbeta primers, the PCR was carried out. Generated by immunoSEQ multiplex PCR, the TCRdb table keeps only in-frame clones and is missing some. Of more than 150,000 clones in the sample, around 72% were seen once. This clonotype was sampled from a woman aged 45-60 years in good health and CMV-seropositive. The chain links TRBV30 to TRBJ2-2; 15 nucleotides match TRBD2. Source material: PBMCs. CDR3 DNA sequence: TGTGCCCGGACTAGCGGGGGGGCCGTCACCGGGGAGCTGTTTTTT. Translating it yields CARTSGGAVTGELFF.